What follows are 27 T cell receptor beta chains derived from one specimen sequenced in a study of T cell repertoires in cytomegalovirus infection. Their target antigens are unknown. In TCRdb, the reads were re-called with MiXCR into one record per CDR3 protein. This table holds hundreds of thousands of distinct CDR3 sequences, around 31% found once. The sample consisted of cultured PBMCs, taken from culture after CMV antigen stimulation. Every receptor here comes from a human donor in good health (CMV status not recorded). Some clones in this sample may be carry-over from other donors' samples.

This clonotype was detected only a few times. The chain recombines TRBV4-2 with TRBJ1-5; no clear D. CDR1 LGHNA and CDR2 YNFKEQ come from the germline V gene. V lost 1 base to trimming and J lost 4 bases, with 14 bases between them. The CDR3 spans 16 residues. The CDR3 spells CASSQGAGSGNQPQHF. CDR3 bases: TGTGCCAGCAGCCAAGGGGCGGGGTCCGGTAATCAGCCCCAGCATTTT.

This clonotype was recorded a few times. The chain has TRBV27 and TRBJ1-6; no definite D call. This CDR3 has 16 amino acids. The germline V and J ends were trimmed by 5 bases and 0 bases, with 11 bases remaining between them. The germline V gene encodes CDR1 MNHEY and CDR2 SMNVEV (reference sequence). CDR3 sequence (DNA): TGTGCCAGCAGTGCAGCGACAAGCTCCTATAATTCACCCCTCCACTTT. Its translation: CASSAATSSYNSPLHF.

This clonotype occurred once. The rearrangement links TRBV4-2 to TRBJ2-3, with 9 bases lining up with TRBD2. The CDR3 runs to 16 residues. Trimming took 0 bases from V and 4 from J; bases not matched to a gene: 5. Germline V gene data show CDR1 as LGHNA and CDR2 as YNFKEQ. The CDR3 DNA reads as TGTGCCAGCAGCCAAGAGCGGGGACTAGCCTCAGATACGCAGTATTTT. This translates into CASSQERGLASDTQYF.

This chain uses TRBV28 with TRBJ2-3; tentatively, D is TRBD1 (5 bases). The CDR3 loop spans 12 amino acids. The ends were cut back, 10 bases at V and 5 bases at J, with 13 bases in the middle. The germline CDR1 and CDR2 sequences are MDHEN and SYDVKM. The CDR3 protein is CATKGNGDTQYF. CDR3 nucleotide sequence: TGTGCCACCAAGGGGAACGGAGATACGCAGTATTTT. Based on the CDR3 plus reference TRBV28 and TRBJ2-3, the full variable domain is DVKVTQSSRYLVKRTGEKVFLECVQDMDHENMFWYRQDPGLGLRLIYFSYDVKMKEKGDIPEGYSVSREKKERFSLILESASTNQTSMYLCATKGNGDTQYFGPGTRLTVL.

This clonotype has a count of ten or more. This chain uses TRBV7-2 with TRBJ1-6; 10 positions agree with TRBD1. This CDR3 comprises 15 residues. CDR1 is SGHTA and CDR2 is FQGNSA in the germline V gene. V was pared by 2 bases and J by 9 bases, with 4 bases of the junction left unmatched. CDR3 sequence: CASSLQGQGTSPLHF. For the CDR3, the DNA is TGTGCCAGCAGCTTACAGGGACAGGGGACTTCACCCCTCCACTTT.

The CDR3 DNA reads as TGTGCCAGCAGAATCAAGGGCAGCCCTAACAATGAGCAGTTCTTC. As protein: CASRIKGSPNNEQFF. The chain employs TRBV6-1 and TRBJ2-1; D call uncertain. The germline gives CDR1 MNHNS, CDR2 SASEGT. Trimming left V 6 bases short and J 5 bases short, with 17 bases between. The CDR3 length is 15 residues.

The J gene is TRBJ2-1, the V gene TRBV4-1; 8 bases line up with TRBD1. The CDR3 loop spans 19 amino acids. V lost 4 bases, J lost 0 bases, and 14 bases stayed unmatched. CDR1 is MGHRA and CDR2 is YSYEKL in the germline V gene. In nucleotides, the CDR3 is TGCGCCAGCAGCCCCCGGGGCAGGGGGCACCCCCCCTCCTACAATGAGCAGTTCTTC. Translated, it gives CASSPRGRGHPPSYNEQFF.

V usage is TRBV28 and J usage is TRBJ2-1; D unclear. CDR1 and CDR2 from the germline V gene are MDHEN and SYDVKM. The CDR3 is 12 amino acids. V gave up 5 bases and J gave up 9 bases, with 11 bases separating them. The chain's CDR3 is CASSPRTGEQFF. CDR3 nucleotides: TGTGCCAGCAGTCCACGGACGGGTGAGCAGTTCTTC.

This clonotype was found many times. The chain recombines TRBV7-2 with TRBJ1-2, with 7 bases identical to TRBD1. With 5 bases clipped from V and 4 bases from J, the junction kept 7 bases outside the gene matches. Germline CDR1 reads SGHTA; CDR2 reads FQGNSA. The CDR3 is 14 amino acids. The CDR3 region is CASSPGTVSYGYTF. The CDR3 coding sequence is TGTGCCAGCAGCCCCGGGACAGTTAGCTATGGCTACACCTTC.

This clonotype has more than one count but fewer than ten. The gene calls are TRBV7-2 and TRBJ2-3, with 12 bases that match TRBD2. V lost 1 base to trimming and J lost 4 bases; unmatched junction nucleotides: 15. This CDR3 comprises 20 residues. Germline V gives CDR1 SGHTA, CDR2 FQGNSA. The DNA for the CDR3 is TGTGCCAGCAGCTTAGGGAGGTCTAGCGGGAGGGCCGCAGGTGCAGATACGCAGTATTTT. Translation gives CASSLGRSSGRAAGADTQYF.

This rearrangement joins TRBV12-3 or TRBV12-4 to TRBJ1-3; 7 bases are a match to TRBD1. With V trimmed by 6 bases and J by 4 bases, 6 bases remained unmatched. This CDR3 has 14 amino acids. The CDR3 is CASRTGKGGNTIYF. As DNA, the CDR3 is TGTGCCAGCAGGACAGGGAAGGGAGGAAACACCATATATTTT.

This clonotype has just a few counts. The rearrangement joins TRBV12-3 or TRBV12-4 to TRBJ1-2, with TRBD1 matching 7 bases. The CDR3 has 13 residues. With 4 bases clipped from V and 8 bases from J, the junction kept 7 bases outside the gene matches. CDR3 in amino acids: CASSYRDSRGYTF. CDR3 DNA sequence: TGTGCCAGCAGTTACCGGGACAGCCGGGGCTACACCTTC.

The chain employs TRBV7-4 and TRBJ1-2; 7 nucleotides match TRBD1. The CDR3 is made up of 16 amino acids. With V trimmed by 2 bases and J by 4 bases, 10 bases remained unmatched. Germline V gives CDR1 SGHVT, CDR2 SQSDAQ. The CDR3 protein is CASSLRSVGQPYGYTF. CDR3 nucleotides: TGTGCCAGCAGCTTAAGGTCGGTGGGACAGCCCTATGGCTACACCTTC.

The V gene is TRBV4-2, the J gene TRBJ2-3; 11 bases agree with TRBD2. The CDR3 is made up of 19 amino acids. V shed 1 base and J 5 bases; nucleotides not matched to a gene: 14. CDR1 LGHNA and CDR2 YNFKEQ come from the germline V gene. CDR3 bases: TGTGCCAGCAGCCAAGTGAGGTCTAGCGGGGGGAAGAGCGGAGATACGCAGTATTTT. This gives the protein CASSQVRSSGGKSGDTQYF.

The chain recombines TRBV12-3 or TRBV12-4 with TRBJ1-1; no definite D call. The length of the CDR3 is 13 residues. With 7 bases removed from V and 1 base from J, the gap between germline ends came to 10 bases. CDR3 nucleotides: TGTGCCAGCACCGAGAGAGAGAACACTGAAGCTTTCTTT. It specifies CASTERENTEAFF.

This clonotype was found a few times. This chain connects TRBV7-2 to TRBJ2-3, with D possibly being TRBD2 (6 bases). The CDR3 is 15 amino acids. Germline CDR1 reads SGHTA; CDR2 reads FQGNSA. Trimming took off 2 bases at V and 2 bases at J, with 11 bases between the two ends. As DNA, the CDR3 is TGTGCCAGCAGCTTAAGGGCGGGATCCACAGATACGCAGTATTTT. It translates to CASSLRAGSTDTQYF. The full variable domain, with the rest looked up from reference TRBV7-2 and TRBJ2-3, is GAGVSQSPSNKVTEKGKDVELRCDPISGHTALYWYRQSLGQGLEFLIYFQGNSAPDKSGLPSDRFSAERTGGSVSTLTIQRTQQEDSAVYLCASSLRAGSTDTQYFGPGTRLTVL.

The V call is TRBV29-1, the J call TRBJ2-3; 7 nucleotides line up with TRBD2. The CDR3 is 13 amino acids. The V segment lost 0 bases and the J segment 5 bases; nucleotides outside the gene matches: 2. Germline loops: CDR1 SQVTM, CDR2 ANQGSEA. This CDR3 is CSVEDPSGDTQYF. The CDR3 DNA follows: TGCAGCGTTGAAGACCCTAGCGGAGATACGCAGTATTTT.

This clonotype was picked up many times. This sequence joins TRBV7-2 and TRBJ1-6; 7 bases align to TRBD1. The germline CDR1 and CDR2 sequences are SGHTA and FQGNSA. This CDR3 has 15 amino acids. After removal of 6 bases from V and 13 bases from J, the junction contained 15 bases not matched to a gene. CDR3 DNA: TGTGCCAGCAGAATTACCAGGGGGGGGTCATCTCCCCTCCACTTT. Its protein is CASRITRGGSSPLHF.

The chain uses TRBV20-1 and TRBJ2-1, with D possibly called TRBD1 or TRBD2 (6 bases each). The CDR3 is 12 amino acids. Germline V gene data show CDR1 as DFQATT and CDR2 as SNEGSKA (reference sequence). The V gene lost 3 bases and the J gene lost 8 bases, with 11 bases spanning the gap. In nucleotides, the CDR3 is TGCAGTGCTAGGTCGGGGGCATATGAGCAGTTCTTC. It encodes CSARSGAYEQFF.

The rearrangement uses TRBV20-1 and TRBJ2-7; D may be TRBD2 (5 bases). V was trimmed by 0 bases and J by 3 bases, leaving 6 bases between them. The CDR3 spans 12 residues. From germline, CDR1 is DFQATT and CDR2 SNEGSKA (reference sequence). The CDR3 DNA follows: TGCAGTGCTAGAGACGGGGACTACGAGCAGTACTTC. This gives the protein CSARDGDYEQYF.

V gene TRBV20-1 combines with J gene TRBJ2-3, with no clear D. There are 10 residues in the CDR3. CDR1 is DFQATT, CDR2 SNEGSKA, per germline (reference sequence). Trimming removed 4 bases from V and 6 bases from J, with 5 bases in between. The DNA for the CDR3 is TGCAGTGCTACCAGGGATACGCAGTATTTT. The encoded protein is CSATRDTQYF.

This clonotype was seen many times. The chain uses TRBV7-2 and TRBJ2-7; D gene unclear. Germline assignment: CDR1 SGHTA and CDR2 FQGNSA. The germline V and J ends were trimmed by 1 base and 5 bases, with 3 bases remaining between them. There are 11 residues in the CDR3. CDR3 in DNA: TGTGCCAGCAGCTTAGTTAACGAGCAGTACTTC. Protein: CASSLVNEQYF.

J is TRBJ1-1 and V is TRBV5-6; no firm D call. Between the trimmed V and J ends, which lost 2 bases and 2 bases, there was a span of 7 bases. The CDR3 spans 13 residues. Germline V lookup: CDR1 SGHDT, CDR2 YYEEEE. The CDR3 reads CASSFQTNTEAFF. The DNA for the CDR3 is TGTGCCAGCAGCTTCCAGACTAACACTGAAGCTTTCTTT.

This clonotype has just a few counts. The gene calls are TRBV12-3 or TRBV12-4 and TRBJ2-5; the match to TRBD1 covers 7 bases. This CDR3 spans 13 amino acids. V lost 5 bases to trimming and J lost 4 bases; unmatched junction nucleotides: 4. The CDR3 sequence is CASSRDRLETQYF. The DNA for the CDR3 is TGTGCCAGCAGTCGGGACAGACTAGAGACCCAGTACTTC.

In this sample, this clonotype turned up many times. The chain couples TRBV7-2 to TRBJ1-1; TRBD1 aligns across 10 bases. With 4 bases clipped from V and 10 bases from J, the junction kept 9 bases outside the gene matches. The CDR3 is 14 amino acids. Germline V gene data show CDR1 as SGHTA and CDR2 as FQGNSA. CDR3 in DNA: TGTGCCAGCAGCTACGGACAGGGGGGCTTTGGAGCTTTCTTT. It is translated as CASSYGQGGFGAFF.

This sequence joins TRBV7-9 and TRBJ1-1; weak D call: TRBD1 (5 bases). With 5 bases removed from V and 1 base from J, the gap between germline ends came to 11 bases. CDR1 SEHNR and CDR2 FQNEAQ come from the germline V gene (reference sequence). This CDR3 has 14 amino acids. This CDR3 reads CASSTGTRNTEAFF. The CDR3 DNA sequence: TGTGCCAGCAGCACCGGGACGAGGAACACTGAAGCTTTCTTT.

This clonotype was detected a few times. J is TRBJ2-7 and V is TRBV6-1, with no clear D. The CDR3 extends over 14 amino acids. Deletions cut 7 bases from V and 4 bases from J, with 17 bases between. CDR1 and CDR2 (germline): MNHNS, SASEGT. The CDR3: CASMVLNRGYEQYF. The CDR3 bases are TGTGCCAGCATGGTCTTGAACAGAGGATACGAGCAGTACTTC.